What follows are 7 T cell receptor beta chains derived from one specimen sequenced in a study of monozygotic twins with inflammatory bowel disease (dated by TCRdb to the late 2010s). Library preparation was by 5' RACE. The reads were generated on an Illumina HiSeq 2500. TCRdb reprocessed the reads and lists each CDR3 protein sequence as a single entry, with no DNA. The table for this sample records approximately 400,000 distinct CDR3 sequences. 2.5% to 3% of the sample belongs to the ten largest clones. The source material was blood. These receptors were collected from a human donor with ulcerative colitis or Crohn's disease, or a healthy co-twin of an affected twin (not recorded which).

CDR3 sequence reads: CASNPAGGPEGYEQYF. The chain recombines TRBV12-3 or TRBV12-4 with TRBJ2-7; with no DNA, the TCRdb D assignment of TRBD2 cannot be verified. This CDR3 has 16 amino acids.

The chain links TRBV20-1 to TRBJ2-1. The CDR3 sequence is 15 residues long. Germline CDR1 is DFQATT and CDR2 is SNEGSKA (reference sequence). This CDR3 reads CSARALLAGINEQFF.

The chain employs TRBV6-5 and TRBJ2-7; TCRdb selects TRBD2, and the lack of DNA leaves this call unchecked. The CDR3 is 14 residues long. The germline CDR1 and CDR2 sequences are MNHEY and SVGAGI. CDR3 residues: CASSLRRVGDEQYF.

This sequence joins TRBV7-2 and TRBJ2-7; TCRdb's D gene call, TRBD2, goes unchecked for lack of DNA. Germline CDR1 and CDR2: SGHTA and FQGNSA. This CDR3 spans 17 amino acids. The CDR3 sequence is CASSLVSTSGSSYEQYF.

V usage is TRBV7-2 and J usage is TRBJ2-4; checking the TCRdb D call of TRBD1 is not possible without DNA. The CDR3 runs 16 residues. Germline CDR1 SGHTA, CDR2 FQGNSA. The CDR3 loop reads CASSLAPTGGEHIQYF. The whole variable domain, filled in from reference TRBV7-2 and TRBJ2-4, reads GAGVSQSPSNKVTEKGKDVELRCDPISGHTALYWYRQSLGQGLEFLIYFQGNSAPDKSGLPSDRFSAERTGGSVSTLTIQRTQQEDSAVYLCASSLAPTGGEHIQYFGAGTRLSVL.

The V gene is TRBV6-2 or TRBV6-3, the J gene TRBJ2-5; the TCRdb call, TRBD1, lacks DNA for checking. The CDR3 extends over 16 amino acids. Germline V lookup: CDR1 MNHEY, CDR2 SVGEGT. The CDR3 reads CASSWTVRLGQETQYF.

The chain couples TRBV11-1 to TRBJ2-7; TCRdb names TRBD1, which stays unverified in the absence of DNA. Germline CDR1 is SGHAT and CDR2 is FQDESV (reference sequence). The CDR3 length is 19 residues. Here the CDR3 reads CASSLVGGQGKYGSYEQYF. The full variable domain, rest sourced from reference TRBV11-1 and TRBJ2-7, is EAEVAQSPRYKITEKSQAVAFWCDPISGHATLYWYRQILGQGPELLVQFQDESVVDDSQLPKDRFSAERLKGVDSTLKIQPAELGDSAMYLCASSLVGGQGKYGSYEQYFGPGTRLTVT.